This note documents a single T cell receptor beta chain sequence. The CDR3 sequence is 15 residues long. Germline V gene lookup returns CDR1 SEHNR and CDR2 FQNEAQ (reference sequence). The V gene lost 3 bases and the J gene lost 2 bases, with 10 bases spanning the gap. The assay was immunoSEQ multiplex PCR, and TCRdb's table has in-frame clones only and misses some. The top ten clones hold over 0.12% of a sample with some 80,000 clones, 94% of them seen once. This sample stems from a study of T cell changes during pregnancy in multiple sclerosis. The source was CD4+ T cells from peripheral blood mononuclear cells, collected after pregnancy. The clonotype comes from a female donor with multiple sclerosis, enrolled in a pregnancy study. V and J are TRBV7-9 and TRBJ2-2, with D possibly matching TRBD2 (6 bases). The CDR3 DNA is TGTGCCAGCAGCTTGCGGGGCACTAACACCGGGGAGCTGTTTTTT. The encoded protein is CASSLRGTNTGELFF.